The 29 T cell receptor beta chains below all came from one sample that was sequenced in a study of spatial heterogeneity in lung cancer. Via MiXCR, TCRdb re-called the 5' RACE reads, giving one row per CDR3 protein. The sample has some 120,000 distinct CDR3 sequences, 12% seen once. Time point defined: blood at routine non-recurrence follow-up after resection. The authors sequenced whole RNA from tumor, nontumor lung or frozen PBMC without sorting. Sequenced material: PBMCs, taken at follow-up. The source is a male donor with early-stage non-small cell lung cancer.

The chain carries TRBV29-1 and TRBJ2-1, with 11 bases that match TRBD2. Germline assignment: CDR1 SQVTM and CDR2 ANQGSEA. With V trimmed by 6 bases and J by 4 bases, 11 bases remained unmatched. CDR3 length equals 16 residues. The CDR3 loop is CSVGASGGTLYNEQFF. The CDR3 bases are TGCAGCGTCGGAGCTAGCGGGGGGACTTTATACAATGAGCAGTTCTTC.

This clonotype was recorded at least ten times. The J gene is TRBJ2-1, the V gene TRBV28; D gene unclear. V dropped 7 bases and J dropped 2 bases, with 15 bases sitting between them. The CDR3 is made up of 15 amino acids. Germline V gene sequence: CDR1 MDHEN, CDR2 SYDVKM. The chain's CDR3 is CASNKMGSAYNEQFF. The CDR3 DNA reads as TGTGCCAGCAATAAGATGGGGTCGGCCTACAATGAGCAGTTCTTC.

This clonotype turned up a few times. The CDR3 region has the DNA TGTGCCGGGAGCAGGGGGGCCCCCCCTTCCTACAATGAGCAGTTCTTC. This translates into CAGSRGAPPSYNEQFF. The chain combines TRBV25-1 with TRBJ2-1, with D tentatively TRBD1 (7 bases). V gave up 11 bases and J gave up 1 base, with 21 bases separating them. CDR3 length equals 16 residues. Germline lookup yields CDR1 MGHDK and CDR2 SYGVNS.

In this sample, this clonotype turned up many times. The chain joins TRBV6-5 to TRBJ2-7; D might be TRBD2 (7 bases). Trimming cost V 0 bases and J 2 bases, with 20 bases left between them. In germline, CDR1 is MNHEY, CDR2 SVGAGI. This CDR3 has 18 amino acids. In nucleotides, the CDR3 is TGTGCCAGCAGTTACTCTGCCGTGGGGCGGGGGCCCGCCTACGAGCAGTACTTC. Translation: CASSYSAVGRGPAYEQYF.

This clonotype came up a few times. The rearrangement links TRBV2 to TRBJ1-5, with 9 positions matching TRBD1. The CDR3 extends over 14 amino acids. The V and J ends lost 6 bases and 5 bases, in that order; junction bases with no gene match: 5. Germline values: CDR1 SNHLY, CDR2 FYNNEI. CDR3 amino acids: CASSMGTGHQPQHF. As DNA, the CDR3 is TGTGCCAGCAGCATGGGGACAGGGCATCAGCCCCAGCATTTT.

The sample holds a few counts of this clonotype. V and J are TRBV28 and TRBJ1-5; tentatively, D is TRBD1 (6 bases). The CDR3 has 12 amino acids. Trimming removed 5 bases at V and 5 bases at J, with 7 bases between. The germline CDR1 and CDR2 sequences are MDHEN and SYDVKM. The CDR3 DNA reads as TGTGCCAGCAGTACAGGGTATCAGCCCCAGCATTTT. Encoded protein: CASSTGYQPQHF.

This clonotype was counted only a few times. The CDR3 protein is CASSLQAGGRTDTQYF. In DNA, the CDR3 is TGCGCCAGCAGCTTGCAAGCGGGGGGGCGCACAGATACGCAGTATTTT. This chain connects TRBV5-1 to TRBJ2-3; 10 bases match TRBD2. Looked up from germline, CDR1 is SGHRS and CDR2 is YFSETQ. This CDR3 spans 16 amino acids. V shed 1 base and J 1 base; nucleotides not matched to a gene: 3.

This chain connects TRBV28 to TRBJ2-5; 8 nucleotides match TRBD2. Per the germline V gene, CDR1 is MDHEN and CDR2 is SYDVKM. Trimming cost V 7 bases and J 0 bases; bases outside gene matches: 13. CDR3 length equals 17 residues. CDR3 in amino acids: CASTTPFGGGNQETQYF. The CDR3 nucleotides read TGTGCCAGCACCACCCCTTTCGGGGGGGGCAACCAAGAGACCCAGTACTTC.

Note on this clonotype: This clone may be a read error of a much larger clone one base away. This sequence joins TRBV5-1 and TRBJ2-5, with D possibly being TRBD2 (7 bases). This CDR3 has 15 residues. Germline CDR1 SGHRS, CDR2 YFSETQ. The DNA of the CDR3 is TGCGCCAGCAGCTTATTTGGGGGGGCCGGAGAGACCCGGTACTTC. It encodes CASSLFGGAGETRYF.

The chain has TRBV3-1 and TRBJ1-5; D remains ambiguous. Germline CDR1 LGHDT, CDR2 YNNKEL (reference sequence). Trimming took 0 bases from V and 4 from J, leaving 10 bases between them. This CDR3 comprises 15 residues. In DNA, the CDR3 is TGTGCCAGCAGCCAAGATGTAACAGAGAATCAGCCCCAGCATTTT. This gives the protein CASSQDVTENQPQHF.

This clonotype has just a few counts. The chain is built from TRBV29-1 and TRBJ2-3; 11 nucleotides line up with TRBD2. Trimming took 4 bases from V and 3 from J; bases not matched to a gene: 3. CDR1 SQVTM and CDR2 ANQGSEA come from the germline V gene. This CDR3 is built from 14 residues. The CDR3 region is CSVVAGGPTDTQYF. CDR3 bases: TGCAGCGTTGTAGCGGGGGGGCCGACAGATACGCAGTATTTT.

The V and J genes are TRBV18 and TRBJ2-6; no reliable D call. The CDR3 covers 18 residues. Per germline, CDR1 KGHSH and CDR2 LQKENI. Deletions cut 0 bases from V and 0 bases from J, with 12 bases between. The chain's CDR3 is CASSPPRVASSGANVLTF. The CDR3 DNA is TGTGCCAGCTCACCACCAAGGGTAGCTAGCTCTGGGGCCAACGTCCTGACTTTC.

This clonotype was observed a handful of times. This rearrangement joins TRBV11-3 to TRBJ2-3; D remains ambiguous. V lost 0 bases and J lost 2, with 9 bases in between. The CDR3 runs 15 residues. In germline, CDR1 is SGHNT, CDR2 YENEEA. The CDR3 loop reads CASSLDSYFTDTQYF. The CDR3 DNA sequence: TGTGCCAGCAGCTTAGATTCTTATTTCACAGATACGCAGTATTTT.

The chain uses TRBV12-3 or TRBV12-4 and TRBJ2-7; 7 bases map to TRBD1. V shed 5 bases and J 6 bases; nucleotides not matched to a gene: 7. The CDR3 totals 13 residues. CDR3: CASSPRTGREQYF. The CDR3 DNA reads as TGTGCCAGCAGTCCCCGGACAGGACGCGAGCAGTACTTC.

A few counts support this clonotype. The J gene is TRBJ1-1, the V gene TRBV11-1; D is unresolved. The V and J ends lost 2 bases and 1 base respectively, with 5 bases between them. CDR1 and CDR2 (germline): SGHAT, FQDESV (reference sequence). The CDR3 runs 13 residues. The CDR3: CASSLLWNTEAFF. In nucleotides, the CDR3 is TGTGCCAGCAGCTTATTGTGGAACACTGAAGCTTTCTTT.

The V and J genes are TRBV27 and TRBJ1-1, with TRBD1 as a possible D gene (5 bases). The CDR3 extends over 14 amino acids. Per the germline V gene, CDR1 is MNHEY and CDR2 is SMNVEV (reference sequence). V lost 1 base and J 3 bases, leaving 9 bases between the germline ends. The CDR3 reads CASSLLVRDTEAFF. CDR3 nucleotide sequence: TGTGCCAGCAGTTTATTGGTCAGGGACACTGAAGCTTTCTTT.

This clonotype was counted a few times. This rearrangement joins TRBV7-6 to TRBJ1-5; D ambiguous. Germline loops: CDR1 SGHVS, CDR2 FNYEAQ. The V and J ends lost 9 bases and 7 bases respectively, with 13 bases between them. This CDR3 comprises 12 residues. CDR3 sequence (DNA): TGTGCCAGTGGGTCGTTCGGCCAGCCCCAGCATTTT. The encoded protein is CASGSFGQPQHF.

V usage is TRBV6-5 and J usage is TRBJ1-5; 7 positions match TRBD1. V was clipped by 4 bases and J by 8 bases; unmatched bases: 2. CDR1 MNHEY and CDR2 SVGAGI come from the germline V gene. This CDR3 has 12 amino acids. Here the CDR3 reads CASSSQGEPQHF. The CDR3 DNA reads TGTGCCAGCAGTTCTCAGGGGGAGCCCCAGCATTTT.

The V gene is TRBV4-1, the J gene TRBJ1-1; TRBD1 aligns across 8 bases. Unmatched junction bases numbered 10, after V lost 4 bases and J lost 6 bases. Germline V gene sequence: CDR1 MGHRA, CDR2 YSYEKL. The CDR3 sequence is 15 residues long. The CDR3 protein is CASSRGDRGVAEAFF. CDR3 bases: TGCGCCAGCAGCCGGGGAGACAGGGGTGTCGCTGAAGCTTTCTTT.

V gene TRBV4-1 combines with J gene TRBJ2-3, with 8 bases identical to TRBD2. This CDR3 spans 17 amino acids. CDR1 and CDR2 from the germline V gene are MGHRA and YSYEKL. The V and J ends lost 2 bases and 2 bases, in that order; junction bases with no gene match: 9. The CDR3 coding sequence is TGCGCCAGCAGCCAATCCGGGGGGGCTAGAAACACAGATACGCAGTATTTT. Protein product: CASSQSGGARNTDTQYF.

This clonotype has just a few counts. The genes are TRBV12-3 or TRBV12-4 and TRBJ1-2; maybe TRBD1 (6 bases). Trimming left V 6 bases short and J 3 bases short, with 11 bases between. The CDR3 contains 13 residues. CDR3 in DNA: TGTGCCAGCAGAGCAGGGGACGACTATGGCTACACCTTC. As protein: CASRAGDDYGYTF.

This clonotype has at least ten counts. The chain links TRBV29-1 to TRBJ2-1; TRBD1 agrees at 9 bases. V was clipped by 6 bases and J by 4 bases; unmatched bases: 13. This CDR3 comprises 16 residues. From germline, CDR1 is SQVTM and CDR2 ANQGSEA. The CDR3 nucleotides read TGCAGCGTGCCACAGGGGGCACGCTTCCTTTACAATGAGCAGTTCTTC. This codes for CSVPQGARFLYNEQFF.

This clonotype appeared many times. The chain carries TRBV24-1 and TRBJ2-2; TRBD2 matches at 8 bases. The CDR3 runs 15 residues. The junction had 9 bases not matched to a gene; V was cut back by 9 bases and J by 4 bases. In germline, CDR1 is KGHDR, CDR2 SFDVKD. The CDR3 spells CATSRGGRVTGELFF. The CDR3 region has the DNA TGTGCCACCTCCCGGGGGGGCCGTGTCACCGGGGAGCTGTTTTTT.

This clonotype was seen at least ten times. The gene calls are TRBV20-1 and TRBJ2-5; 7 bases agree with TRBD2. There are 14 residues in the CDR3. CDR1 is DFQATT and CDR2 is SNEGSKA in the germline V gene (reference sequence). V lost 6 bases, J lost 1 base, and 8 bases stayed unmatched. As DNA, the CDR3 is TGCAGTGCCCCTGGCGGGGGACTCCAAGAGACCCAGTACTTC. Translated: CSAPGGGLQETQYF.

This clonotype was observed a handful of times. The chain has TRBV10-3 and TRBJ1-4; D remains unclear. This CDR3 contains 11 residues. CDR1 and CDR2 from the germline V gene are ENHRY and SYGVKD. Trimming removed 9 bases at V and 1 base at J, with 3 bases between. CDR3 coding DNA: TGTGCCATACGAACTAATGAAAAACTGTTTTTT. Its protein is CAIRTNEKLFF.

This clonotype was observed many times. The V call is TRBV10-3, the J call TRBJ2-3; the D is unclear. The CDR3 sequence is 11 residues long. The germline V gene has CDR1 ENHRY and CDR2 SYGVKD. The V end lost 5 bases, the J end lost 2 bases, and 2 bases lay between the germline ends. The DNA for the CDR3 is TGTGCCATCAGTTCCACAGATACGCAGTATTTT. Translation gives CAISSTDTQYF.

The chain has TRBV5-1 and TRBJ1-5; a possible D gene is TRBD1 (6 bases). Trimming pared 2 bases from V and 6 bases from J, leaving 15 bases between. Germline lookup yields CDR1 SGHRS and CDR2 YFSETQ. The CDR3 totals 15 residues. DNA of the CDR3: TGCGCCAGCAGCTTAACGACAGGAGGAAGTCAGCCCCAGCATTTT. Translated, it gives CASSLTTGGSQPQHF.

V usage is TRBV7-8 and J usage is TRBJ1-1, with D tentatively TRBD1 (5 bases). V gave up 1 base and J gave up 4 bases, with 16 bases separating them. This CDR3 spans 16 amino acids. Germline lookup yields CDR1 SGHVS and CDR2 FQNEAQ. The CDR3 region is CASSLVVVRGFTEAFF. In DNA form, the CDR3 reads TGTGCCAGCAGCTTAGTGGTGGTGAGGGGCTTCACTGAAGCTTTCTTT.

This clonotype turned up a few times. The chain has TRBV19 and TRBJ2-3, with 10 nucleotides matching TRBD1. Germline V lookup: CDR1 LNHDA, CDR2 SQIVND (reference sequence). Losses at the gene ends were 5 bases for V and 4 bases for J; bases not matched to a gene: 12. This CDR3 is 17 amino acids long. The CDR3 reads CASSDLPGQGKSDTQYF. Written as DNA, the CDR3 is TGTGCCAGTAGTGACCTCCCGGGACAGGGGAAGTCAGATACGCAGTATTTT.